This T cell receptor (beta chain) appears in the sequencing data of a study of shared clonotypes between healthy human individuals (dated by TCRdb to the early 2020s). As for the study more broadly: The cohort comprised two women and a few men aged 18 to 49 years. Each donor's leukapheresis produced roughly between roughly 0.94 and 9.5 billion PBMCs. Different laboratories and diverse techniques were used to prepare libraries and sequence TCR repertoires, to increase sequencing depth and limit assay-specific biases. To estimate repertoire size and how much clonotypes are shared between individuals, the study performed deep sequencing of blood TCR repertoires from a few healthy adults. For each donor, three plates each were used for CD4 naive and CD4 memory, two plates were used for CD8 naive, and one plate was used for CD8 memory.

Broader findings and caveats from the paper: Incomplete sequencing was indicated by rarefaction of sorted-subset datasets, despite the large sequencing depth. Naive subsets generally had larger estimated clonotype richness than memory subsets. Sharing across a few donors was observed for about 5% of naive CD4, 3.5% of naive CD8, 2.3% of memory CD4, and about 0.38% of memory CD8 clonotypes. Pairwise subsampling led to the expectation that sequencing depth would affect the degree of clonotype sharing among donors. Sampling was limited to blood, and TCR repertoires in tissue likely differ from TCR repertoires in blood. Because the study included only a small number of donors, the genetic and exposure-history diversity represented was limited. Compared with non-shared clonotypes, the clonotypes found in all four sorted-subset donors had higher generation probabilities.

Using the deep immunoSEQ assay, multiplex PCR amplified TCR CDR3 regions from genomic DNA. Extracted genomic DNA from each cell subset was distributed evenly across all wells of several immunoSEQ 96-well plates, and each plate was treated as a replicate. For sorted subsets, approximately 210 ng of genomic DNA, equivalent to around 29,000 T cell genomes, went into each replicate PCR. Purified libraries were quantified with a Qubit 3.0 fluorometer, sized on a Bioanalyzer 2100, and re-quantified with the KAPA Library Quantification kit. A separate single-read 150-cycle Illumina NextSeq 550 flow cell was used to sequence each immunoSEQ 96-well plate. From the authors' description of their analysis: Because the immunoSEQ output included only junctional sequences and no quality scores, the filtering could not be the same as the filtering used for full-length reads. Sequences were annotated with PyIR, a Python wrapper for IgBLAST v1.9, using IMGT germline references to assign V/J genes and CDR3. Reads were filtered out if the reads had weak V/J assignments (E-value above 1e-6), no CDR3, stop codons, out-of-frame junctions, or ambiguous translated residues. A V3J clonotype was defined by an identical inferred V gene, J gene, and CDR3 amino acid sequence. The percentage overlap between two repertoires was calculated by dividing the number of shared unique clonotypes by the size of the smaller repertoire. RTK rarefaction, the Chao1 estimator, and Recon v2.1 estimates of unobserved clonotypes were used to assess repertoire richness. Generation probabilities were computed with OLGA for all TCRbeta clonotypes obtained by the gDNA method from four donors. The table was pulled from immuneACCESS by TCRdb, which kept in-frame rearrangements only. Such tables lose some clones; where checked, under half of the loss comes from unresolved V genes, and the rest has no known cause. V, J and clone size are taken as reported in that table, and D and trimming were inferred from the DNA itself. Here the sample has a few hundred thousand clones; roughly 95% occur a single time. Less than 0.13% of the sample rests with the top ten.

With respect to this clone: The antigen this receptor binds is unknown. There are no base qualities to consult, and no much larger clone falls within one base.

The germline V gene gives CDR1 as MNHNS and CDR2 as SASEGT. V has 5 bases trimmed and J has 6 bases trimmed; junction bases matching no gene number 4. The CDR3 spans 14 residues, from the cysteine through the phenylalanine. The entry retains the CDR3 DNA only, 42 bases that are in frame from base 1. For the CD8 naive samples, CD45RO-negative cells were positively selected for CCR7, yielding a CD45RA+CCR7+ population from which TemRA cells were excluded. The donors were healthy, HIV-negative adults with no recently reported acute infections or vaccinations. Every donor was a Caucasian adult residing in Nashville, Tennessee, USA. Blood was collected by leukapheresis, and PBMCs were isolated by Ficoll-Histopaque density gradient centrifugation and then cryopreserved in liquid nitrogen vapor phase. Analytical flow cytometry was used to check the purity and quantity of every magnetically sorted T cell population. Genomic DNA was isolated from every sorted fraction and measured by UV absorbance on a Nanodrop 2000c.

The TCR originated in a woman in her thirties in good health. Recombination linked TRBV6-1 to TRBJ2-2; 9 central bases correspond to TRBD1. Source material: naive CD8+ T cells sorted from blood. The sample's cell subset or site label, in plain terms: CD45RA+CCR7+. The DNA reads as follows: TGTGCCAGCAGTACAACAGGGGGCCCCGGGGAGCTGTTTTTT. It specifies CASSTTGGPGELFF.